Below, 17 T cell receptor beta chains from the same sample are listed, as sequenced in a study of blood T cell repertoires in COVID-19. The data were produced by immunoSEQ multiplex PCR, yet TCRdb's version contains in-frame clones alone and is incomplete. The table includes a few hundred thousand clones, roughly 87% detected once. The sequenced sample was PBMCs or T cells enriched from blood (not recorded which). The receptors derive from a woman aged 18-35 years who had recovered from COVID-19.

The chain links TRBV9 to TRBJ2-1, with 14 bases matching TRBD2. CDR3 length equals 14 residues. Germline V gives CDR1 SGDLS, CDR2 YYNGEE. J was trimmed by 7 bases and V by 4 bases; bases with no gene match: 1. The CDR3 DNA sequence: TGTGCCAGCAGCCGACTAGCGGGAGGGAATGAGCAGTTCTTC. This gives the protein CASSRLAGGNEQFF. The full variable domain, its missing parts supplied by reference TRBV9 and TRBJ2-1, is DSGVTQTPKHLITATGQRVTLRCSPRSGDLSVYWYQQSLDQGLQFLIQYYNGEERAKGNILERFSAQQFPDLHSELNLSSLELGDSALYFCASSRLAGGNEQFFGPGTRLTVL.

In its sample, this clone was seen many times. The chain carries TRBV4-2 and TRBJ2-1; 13 bases map to TRBD2. Trimming took 0 bases from V and 4 from J; bases not matched to a gene: 0. The CDR3 contains 16 residues. The germline CDR1 and CDR2 sequences are LGHNA and YNFKEQ. CDR3 bases: TGTGCCAGCAGCCAAGAGACTAGCGGGGGGTACAATGAGCAGTTCTTC. Its protein product is CASSQETSGGYNEQFF.

The chain uses TRBV5-6 and TRBJ1-2, with TRBD1 matching 11 bases. This CDR3 comprises 14 residues. V trimming: 4 bases; J trimming: 8 bases; junction bases outside the gene matches: 7. Germline V gene lookup returns CDR1 SGHDT and CDR2 YYEEEE. This CDR3 is CASSADRGQRGYTF. The CDR3 nucleotides are TGTGCCAGCAGCGCGGACAGGGGGCAACGGGGCTACACCTTC. Full variable domain (rest looked up from reference TRBV5-6 and TRBJ1-2): DAGVTQSPTHLIKTRGQQVTLRCSPKSGHDTVSWYQQALGQGPQFIFQYYEEEERQRGNFPDRFSGHQFPNYSSELNVNALLLGDSALYLCASSADRGQRGYTFGSGTRLTVV.

This clone was counted a single time. V is TRBV7-9 and J is TRBJ1-6; a possible D gene is TRBD1 (5 bases). The germline V and J ends were trimmed by 5 bases and 10 bases, with 18 bases remaining between them. Germline CDR1 reads SEHNR; CDR2 reads FQNEAQ (reference sequence). This CDR3 is built from 15 residues. The CDR3 DNA reads as TGTGCCAGCAGCCGTATGGTTGACAGAGCCTCACCCCTCCACTTT. Translating gives CASSRMVDRASPLHF.

This rearrangement joins TRBV2 to TRBJ1-2, with 7 bases matching TRBD1. The trim removed 1 base at V and 0 bases at J, leaving 8 bases unmatched. CDR3 length: 17 residues. The germline V gene encodes CDR1 SNHLY and CDR2 FYNNEI. In DNA, the CDR3 is TGTGCCAGCAGTGAAGGGGACAGTGAGCTGTCTAACTATGGCTACACCTTC. Residues: CASSEGDSELSNYGYTF.

This clone was recorded only once. This chain uses TRBV18 with TRBJ1-1, with D tentatively TRBD1 (5 bases). CDR1 KGHSH and CDR2 LQKENI come from the germline V gene. The CDR3 is 15 amino acids. V lost 2 bases to trimming and J lost 3 bases, with 13 bases between them. CDR3 sequence (DNA): TGTGCCAGCTCACCAAGCCTTGGGGGGGACACTGAAGCTTTCTTT. Translation gives CASSPSLGGDTEAFF.

V is TRBV20-1 and J is TRBJ2-7; TRBD2 is a possible D gene (5 bases). The CDR3 has 14 amino acids. Between the trimmed V and J ends, which lost 3 bases and 0 bases, there was a span of 12 bases. Looked up from germline, CDR1 is DFQATT and CDR2 is SNEGSKA (reference sequence). For the CDR3, the DNA is TGCAGTGCTAGTTTCCCGGGGTCCTCCTACGAGCAGTACTTC. Its translation: CSASFPGSSYEQYF.

The V and J genes are TRBV7-2 and TRBJ1-1; D call uncertain. Deletions cut 2 bases from V and 0 bases from J, with 10 bases between. Per germline, CDR1 SGHTA and CDR2 FQGNSA. The CDR3 covers 15 residues. The CDR3 spells CASSLYGVMNTEAFF. CDR3 in DNA: TGTGCCAGCAGCTTATACGGAGTCATGAACACTGAAGCTTTCTTT.

J is TRBJ1-2 and V is TRBV19, with 8 bases lining up with TRBD1. Germline V gene sequence: CDR1 LNHDA, CDR2 SQIVND (reference sequence). The trim removed 6 bases at V and 6 bases at J, leaving 6 bases unmatched. The CDR3 runs 13 residues. The CDR3 reads CASRIGQGDGYTF. As DNA, the CDR3 is TGTGCCAGTAGGATTGGACAGGGAGATGGCTACACCTTC.

V is TRBV19 and J is TRBJ1-2; 12 bases fit TRBD1. Per the germline V gene, CDR1 is LNHDA and CDR2 is SQIVND (reference sequence). The V and J ends lost 5 bases and 0 bases, in that order; junction bases with no gene match: 7. There are 17 residues in the CDR3. Written as DNA, the CDR3 is TGTGCCAGTAGTTCCGGGACAGGGGGCCCTACTAACTATGGCTACACCTTC. This translates into CASSSGTGGPTNYGYTF.

The chain has TRBV15 and TRBJ1-6; TRBD1 matches 7 bases. CDR1 LNHNV and CDR2 YYDKDF come from the germline V gene (reference sequence). The CDR3 extends over 15 amino acids. Trimming took 11 bases from V and 5 from J; bases not matched to a gene: 12. CDR3 protein: CAVTTGARDNSPLHF. CDR3 DNA: TGTGCCGTCACAACAGGGGCTAGGGATAATTCACCCCTCCACTTT.

This clone was observed a few times. V is TRBV2 and J is TRBJ2-1; TRBD2 matches 8 bases. V shed 6 bases, J shed 3 bases, and the junction held 7 bases outside the gene matches. This CDR3 has 15 residues. Germline V lookup: CDR1 SNHLY, CDR2 FYNNEI. This chain's CDR3 is CASRWLAGIYNEQFF. CDR3 in DNA: TGTGCCAGCAGATGGCTAGCGGGTATCTACAATGAGCAGTTCTTC.

This sequence joins TRBV28 and TRBJ2-1; 11 bases are shared with TRBD2. V lost 7 bases, J lost 9 bases, and 8 bases stayed unmatched. Germline V gene lookup returns CDR1 MDHEN and CDR2 SYDVKM. The CDR3 is made up of 14 amino acids. CDR3 in amino acids: CASKIAGGPVEQFF. The CDR3 DNA sequence: TGTGCCAGCAAAATAGCGGGAGGGCCCGTTGAGCAGTTCTTC.

The chain combines TRBV4-1 with TRBJ1-5; no firm D call. The CDR3 covers 16 residues. V shed 4 bases and J shed 2 bases, with 15 bases lying between them. Germline V lookup: CDR1 MGHRA, CDR2 YSYEKL. The CDR3 protein is CASSRREGIGNQPQHF. CDR3 nucleotide sequence: TGCGCCAGCAGCCGGAGGGAGGGAATAGGCAATCAGCCCCAGCATTTT.

This chain links TRBV27 with TRBJ1-1; D uncertain. The CDR3 has 14 amino acids. CDR1 MNHEY and CDR2 SMNVEV come from the germline V gene (reference sequence). Between the trimmed V and J ends, which lost 7 bases and 1 base, there was a span of 13 bases. The CDR3 is CASTPVGGNTEAFF. CDR3 in DNA: TGTGCCAGCACCCCAGTCGGAGGGAACACTGAAGCTTTCTTT.

For the CDR3, the DNA is TGTGCCACCAGTGACCCGGACATTTCCCCACCGCCGGGCACAGATACGCAGTATTTT. This codes for CATSDPDISPPPGTDTQYF. This chain links TRBV24-1 with TRBJ2-3; maybe TRBD1 (5 bases). Germline V CDR1 and CDR2: KGHDR, SFDVKD. This CDR3 region has 19 residues. V lost 4 bases, J lost 1 base, and 23 bases lay in between.

This clone has more than one count but fewer than ten. This chain connects TRBV9 to TRBJ1-4; 10 bases are a match to TRBD1. Germline loops: CDR1 SGDLS, CDR2 YYNGEE. V lost 3 bases to trimming and J lost 5 bases; unmatched junction nucleotides: 4. The CDR3 totals 15 residues. CDR3 residues: CASSGDRGLNEKLFF. The CDR3 DNA is TGTGCCAGCAGCGGAGACAGGGGGCTAAATGAAAAACTGTTTTTT.